This T cell receptor (beta chain) stems from a study of regulatory T cells in long-lasting Graves disease. Study overall: Duration of antithyroid drug therapy among newly diagnosed Graves' patients was under 3 months.

There are many counts of this clonotype. Its antigen is unidentified. Time point specified: newly diagnosed GD, antithyroid drugs for less than 3 months. The authors made the TCR library using RNA they extracted from PBMCs. Findings and limits, study-wide: Thyroid tissue was not studied; only peripheral blood was.

Building the TCR beta libraries relied on iRepertoire HTBI primers, and CDR3 regions underwent Arm-PCR. TCRdb itself ran the multiplex PCR reads through MiXCR, one entry per CDR3 protein. Of more than 300,000 distinct CDR3 sequences detected, approximately 12% appear once; the ten largest clones hold 18%. The data were also submitted as part of a second study, on T cells in Graves' hyperthyroidism and ophthalmopathy. From that paper: Researchers ran a first-round RT-PCR on the TCR CDR3 using the HTBI primer set. Blood also showed most of the thyroid clonotypes that were expanded above 0.001.

The material was peripheral blood mononuclear cells (PBMCs), obtained at new diagnosis, from a patient treated with antithyroid drugs. This TCR came from a woman under 30 with Graves disease.

The CDR3 is CASSDRAIWQPQHF. In DNA, the CDR3 is TGTGCCAGCAGTGACAGGGCAATATGGCAGCCCCAGCATTTT. The chain uses TRBV2 and TRBJ1-5; the D gene is possibly TRBD1 (5 bases). The CDR3 runs 14 residues. The germline V and J ends were trimmed by 3 bases and 7 bases, with 13 bases remaining between them. Germline lookup yields CDR1 SNHLY and CDR2 FYNNEI.